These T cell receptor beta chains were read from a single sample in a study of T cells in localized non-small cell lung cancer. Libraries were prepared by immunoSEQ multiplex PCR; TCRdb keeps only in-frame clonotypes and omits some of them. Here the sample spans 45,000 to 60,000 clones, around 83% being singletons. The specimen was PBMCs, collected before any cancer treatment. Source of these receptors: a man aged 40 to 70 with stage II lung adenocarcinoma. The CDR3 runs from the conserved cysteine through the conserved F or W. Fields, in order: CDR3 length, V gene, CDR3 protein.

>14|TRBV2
CASSDTGANQGYTF
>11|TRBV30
CAWGASGEQYF
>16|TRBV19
CASSIDGTGGNQPQHF
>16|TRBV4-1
CASSQDGTGGVRTQYF
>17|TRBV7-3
CASSPGLAGGPLGELFF
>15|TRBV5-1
CASSLTGVSTGELFF
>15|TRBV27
CASSFSGQTTYGYTF
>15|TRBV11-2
CASSLGGQSNTEAFF
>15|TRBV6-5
CASSYLTPRGLEAFF
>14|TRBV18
CASSPGGATYEQYF
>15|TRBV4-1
CASSQILGSTDTQYF
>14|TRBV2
CASRSQGGNQPQHF
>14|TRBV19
CASSISDSSYEQYF
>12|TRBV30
CAWQGGNSPLHF
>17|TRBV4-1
CASSPGPPFSGANVLTF
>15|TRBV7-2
CASSPIDRATGELFF
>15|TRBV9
CASSSRGTAKETQYF
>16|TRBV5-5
CASSLATAGGRDEQFF
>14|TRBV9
CASSARGQSNTIYF
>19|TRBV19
CASTPWGTVPASSYNEQFF
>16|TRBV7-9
CASSQGGWLGGGEQFF
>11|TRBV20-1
CSAIQGRIQYF
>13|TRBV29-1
CSVEGGTEETQYF
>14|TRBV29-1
CSVVRAGGQETQYF
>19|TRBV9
CASSDRGKLGGEANTEAFF
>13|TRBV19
CATQEGANTEAFF
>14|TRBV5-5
CASSSDRGQGEAFF
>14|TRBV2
CASSIGQALETQYF
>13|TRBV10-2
CASSPDRGQPQHF
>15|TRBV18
CASREQARHAGELFF
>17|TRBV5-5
CASSLSTDQEKQETQYF
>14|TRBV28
CASSLGGGGQPQHF
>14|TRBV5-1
CASSVSGGAGELFF
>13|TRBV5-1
CASSFNTGLGYTF
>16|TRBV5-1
CASSSDSGGGPTEAFF